The 18 T cell receptor beta chains presented below share a single source sample, sequenced in a study of T cell responses to AZD1222 COVID-19 vaccine. The repertoire was sequenced with immunoSEQ multiplex PCR; TCRdb's copy has only in-frame clones and lacks some. The sample has about 90,000 clones; 70% to 90% are singletons. Sequencing used peripheral blood, obtained 28 days after the second AZD1222 dose. These receptors originate from an adult who received the AZD1222 COVID-19 vaccine.

The gene calls are TRBV19 and TRBJ2-6; 9 bases map to TRBD1. The CDR3 spans 15 residues. In germline, CDR1 is LNHDA, CDR2 SQIVND (reference sequence). Trimming cost V 6 bases and J 5 bases; bases outside gene matches: 5. This CDR3 is CASRGTGPWANVLTF. CDR3 coding DNA: TGTGCCAGTAGAGGGACAGGGCCCTGGGCCAACGTCCTGACTTTC.

V and J are TRBV3-1 (or the pseudogene TRBV3-2) and TRBJ2-7; the D call may be TRBD1 or TRBD2 (5 bases each). Per the germline V gene, CDR1 is LGHDT and CDR2 is YNNKEL (reference sequence). The V end was cut by 4 bases, the J end by 2 bases, with 15 bases between. The CDR3 covers 15 residues. CDR3 sequence: CASSPTGTQTYEQYF. The CDR3 nucleotides are TGTGCCAGCAGCCCTACCGGGACGCAGACCTACGAGCAGTACTTC.

The chain employs TRBV19 and TRBJ2-1; 7 positions match TRBD2. This CDR3 is 15 amino acids long. J gave up 5 bases and V 3 bases, and 7 bases lay outside the gene matches. CDR1 and CDR2 (germline): LNHDA, SQIVND (reference sequence). CDR3 DNA: TGTGCCAGTAGTATTGTGTCGGGGGGACACAATGAGCAGTTCTTC. This codes for CASSIVSGGHNEQFF. Combining the CDR3 with reference TRBV19 and TRBJ2-1 gives the whole variable domain DGGITQSPKYLFRKEGQNVTLSCEQNLNHDAMYWYRQDPGQGLRLIYYSQIVNDFQKGDIAEGYSVSREKKESFPLTVTSAQKNPTAFYLCASSIVSGGHNEQFFGPGTRLTVL.

This clone has more than one count but fewer than ten. This chain links TRBV27 with TRBJ1-1; no reliable D call. Looked up from germline, CDR1 is MNHEY and CDR2 is SMNVEV (reference sequence). This CDR3 comprises 15 residues. V gave up 7 bases and J gave up 5 bases, with 20 bases separating them. The DNA of the CDR3 is TGTGCCAGCATTCGATTCGGGTCTTTAGAGACTGAAGCTTTCTTT. This translates into CASIRFGSLETEAFF.

The chain links TRBV5-6 to TRBJ2-2; 9 nucleotides align to TRBD2. The V gene end was trimmed by 4 bases and the J gene end by 4 bases; junction bases not matched to a gene: 8. This CDR3 has 16 amino acids. From germline, CDR1 is SGHDT and CDR2 YYEEEE. The CDR3 DNA sequence: TGTGCCAGCAGCCTAGGCGGGAGGGGGCGCACCGGGGAGCTGTTTTTT. It is translated as CASSLGGRGRTGELFF.

Worth noting for this clone: A read error may produce the germline difference seen at one junction end. V and J are TRBV30 and TRBJ1-6; D is uncertain. The CDR3 runs to 15 residues. In germline, CDR1 is GTSNPN, CDR2 SVGIG (reference sequence). Here the CDR3 reads CAGRYSSSYNSPLHF. The CDR3 DNA follows: TGTGCCGGGAGGTATTCATCCTCCTATAATTCACCCCTCCACTTT.

The CDR3 loop is CASISWVGGLGNQPQHF. CDR3 DNA sequence: TGTGCCAGTATCTCATGGGTCGGGGGGCTTGGCAATCAGCCCCAGCATTTT. The chain joins TRBV19 to TRBJ1-5, with a weak D call TRBD1 (6 bases). Germline loops: CDR1 LNHDA, CDR2 SQIVND (reference sequence). The CDR3 loop spans 17 amino acids. V lost 7 bases, J lost 2 bases, and 21 bases lay in between.

This chain uses TRBV10-3 with TRBJ2-3; 8 bases align to TRBD2. The CDR3 consists of 13 residues. V was clipped by 3 bases and J by 6 bases; unmatched bases: 2. CDR1 and CDR2 (germline): ENHRY, SYGVKD. The CDR3 region is CAISDRLADTQYF. The DNA for the CDR3 is TGTGCCATCAGTGACCGACTAGCGGATACGCAGTATTTT.

Here the CDR3 reads CASSQDVAIVYGYTF. The CDR3 bases are TGCGCCAGCAGCCAAGATGTTGCTATTGTCTATGGCTACACCTTC. The gene calls are TRBV4-3 and TRBJ1-2, with unresolved D. Trimming shortened V by 0 bases and J by 4 bases, and 12 bases separated the two germline ends. The CDR3 spans 15 residues. Germline-derived CDR1 and CDR2 are LGHNA and YSLEER.

The chain uses TRBV30 and TRBJ1-3; D ambiguous. There are 12 residues in the CDR3. Germline-derived CDR1 and CDR2 are GTSNPN and SVGIG (reference sequence). V lost 5 bases, J lost 0 bases, and 5 bases lay in between. The CDR3 DNA reads as TGTGCCTGGGAATACTCTGGAAACACCATATATTTT. It encodes CAWEYSGNTIYF. Based on the CDR3 plus reference TRBV30 and TRBJ1-3, the full variable domain is SQTIHQWPATLVQPVGSPLSLECTVEGTSNPNLYWYRQAAGRGLQLLFYSVGIGQISSEVPQNLSASRPQDRQFILSSKKLLLSDSGFYLCAWEYSGNTIYFGEGSWLTVV.

This clone has a handful of counts. The chain joins TRBV4-2 to TRBJ2-1; 9 nucleotides align to TRBD2. Germline values: CDR1 LGHNA, CDR2 YNFKEQ. J lost 5 bases, V lost 0 bases, and 5 bases had no gene match. The CDR3 runs 16 residues. CDR3 sequence reads: CASSQDWASGDNEQFF. The CDR3 nucleotides read TGTGCCAGCAGCCAAGATTGGGCTAGCGGGGACAATGAGCAGTTCTTC.

The gene calls are TRBV6-1 and TRBJ1-4; tentatively, D is TRBD1 (5 bases). Germline lookup yields CDR1 MNHNS and CDR2 SASEGT. The V and J ends lost 2 bases and 0 bases respectively, with 13 bases between them. CDR3 size: 17 residues. In DNA, the CDR3 is TGTGCCAGCAGTGAAATCCTGACAGTTGCAACTAATGAAAAACTGTTTTTT. It is translated as CASSEILTVATNEKLFF.

The chain employs TRBV19 and TRBJ1-1, with no clear D. V lost 8 bases, J lost 6 bases, and 19 bases lay in between. Germline V gene lookup returns CDR1 LNHDA and CDR2 SQIVND (reference sequence). The CDR3 has 14 residues. The DNA of the CDR3 is TGTGCCAGTGCCCTCGCGAGTGGGTACGCTGAAGCTTTCTTT. It yields the protein CASALASGYAEAFF.

This clone has more than one count but fewer than ten. The rearrangement joins TRBV6-5 to TRBJ2-5; D is uncertain. The CDR3 is made up of 12 amino acids. Germline V lookup: CDR1 MNHEY, CDR2 SVGAGI. The V gene lost 6 bases and the J gene lost 14 bases, with 19 bases spanning the gap. CDR3 in amino acids: CASRLLTGRSYF. In DNA form, the CDR3 reads TGTGCCAGCAGGCTCCTCACCGGTCGGTCATACTTC.

The chain recombines TRBV2 with TRBJ1-2, with TRBD1 matching over 9 bases. The germline V gene has CDR1 SNHLY and CDR2 FYNNEI. The CDR3 contains 14 residues. J was trimmed by 5 bases and V by 7 bases; bases with no gene match: 8. CDR3 sequence reads: CASIPSTGGYGYTF. In DNA, the CDR3 is TGTGCCAGCATCCCGTCGACAGGGGGGTATGGCTACACCTTC.

There are a few counts of this clone. V usage is TRBV7-9 and J usage is TRBJ1-2; D not certain. Germline V gives CDR1 SEHNR, CDR2 FQNEAQ (reference sequence). This CDR3 spans 12 amino acids. Between the trimmed V and J ends, which lost 4 bases and 1 base, there was a span of 4 bases. The CDR3 DNA reads TGTGCCAGCAGCTCCTTTAACTATGGCTACACCTTC. This sequence encodes CASSSFNYGYTF.

CDR3 protein: CASSHSIRGDTQYF. Written as DNA, the CDR3 is TGTGCCAGCAGCCACTCGATCCGAGGGGATACGCAGTATTTT. The chain uses TRBV7-3 and TRBJ2-3, with D tentatively TRBD2 (5 bases). The CDR3 extends over 14 amino acids. Germline V CDR1 and CDR2: SGHTA, FQGTGA. Trimming took off 5 bases at V and 6 bases at J, with 15 bases between the two ends.

This sequence joins TRBV14 and TRBJ2-1; the D gene could be TRBD1 or TRBD2 (6 bases each). CDR3 size: 17 residues. Germline V CDR1 and CDR2: SGHDN, FVKESK. The germline V and J ends were trimmed by 2 bases and 6 bases, with 20 bases remaining between them. In DNA form, the CDR3 reads TGTGCCAGCAGCCAATTTAGGGGGGTCAACCCAGCCAATGAGCAGTTCTTC. Translation gives CASSQFRGVNPANEQFF.